The clone carrying this TCR beta chain was observed at least ten times. This sample stems from a study of spatial heterogeneity in lung cancer. For the study at large: Across the raw uncorrected reads, a unique TCR and UMI combination was observed, on average, more than ten times.

Indicated time point: blood at routine non-recurrence follow-up after resection. Unsorted samples of tumor, nontumor lung or frozen PBMC had their whole RNA sequenced. TCRdb reprocessed the 5' RACE reads via MiXCR and lists one record per CDR3 protein. The sample includes about 25,000 distinct CDR3 sequences, approximately 5.4% of them seen just once. The sample here was PBMCs, taken at follow-up. The TCR originated in a male donor with early-stage non-small cell lung cancer.

The DNA of the CDR3 is TGTGCCATTAAGGACAGTTCTGGGGCCAACGTCCTGACTTTC. Its protein product is CAIKDSSGANVLTF. The rearrangement uses TRBV19 and TRBJ2-6, with a possible D match to TRBD1 (6 bases). The CDR3 is 14 amino acids. The germline CDR1 and CDR2 sequences are LNHDA and SQIVND (reference sequence). The ends were cut back, 10 bases at V and 1 base at J, with 11 bases in the middle. Based on the CDR3 plus reference TRBV19 and TRBJ2-6, the full variable domain is DGGITQSPKYLFRKEGQNVTLSCEQNLNHDAMYWYRQDPGQGLRLIYYSQIVNDFQKGDIAEGYSVSREKKESFPLTVTSAQKNPTAFYLCAIKDSSGANVLTFGAGSRLTVL.